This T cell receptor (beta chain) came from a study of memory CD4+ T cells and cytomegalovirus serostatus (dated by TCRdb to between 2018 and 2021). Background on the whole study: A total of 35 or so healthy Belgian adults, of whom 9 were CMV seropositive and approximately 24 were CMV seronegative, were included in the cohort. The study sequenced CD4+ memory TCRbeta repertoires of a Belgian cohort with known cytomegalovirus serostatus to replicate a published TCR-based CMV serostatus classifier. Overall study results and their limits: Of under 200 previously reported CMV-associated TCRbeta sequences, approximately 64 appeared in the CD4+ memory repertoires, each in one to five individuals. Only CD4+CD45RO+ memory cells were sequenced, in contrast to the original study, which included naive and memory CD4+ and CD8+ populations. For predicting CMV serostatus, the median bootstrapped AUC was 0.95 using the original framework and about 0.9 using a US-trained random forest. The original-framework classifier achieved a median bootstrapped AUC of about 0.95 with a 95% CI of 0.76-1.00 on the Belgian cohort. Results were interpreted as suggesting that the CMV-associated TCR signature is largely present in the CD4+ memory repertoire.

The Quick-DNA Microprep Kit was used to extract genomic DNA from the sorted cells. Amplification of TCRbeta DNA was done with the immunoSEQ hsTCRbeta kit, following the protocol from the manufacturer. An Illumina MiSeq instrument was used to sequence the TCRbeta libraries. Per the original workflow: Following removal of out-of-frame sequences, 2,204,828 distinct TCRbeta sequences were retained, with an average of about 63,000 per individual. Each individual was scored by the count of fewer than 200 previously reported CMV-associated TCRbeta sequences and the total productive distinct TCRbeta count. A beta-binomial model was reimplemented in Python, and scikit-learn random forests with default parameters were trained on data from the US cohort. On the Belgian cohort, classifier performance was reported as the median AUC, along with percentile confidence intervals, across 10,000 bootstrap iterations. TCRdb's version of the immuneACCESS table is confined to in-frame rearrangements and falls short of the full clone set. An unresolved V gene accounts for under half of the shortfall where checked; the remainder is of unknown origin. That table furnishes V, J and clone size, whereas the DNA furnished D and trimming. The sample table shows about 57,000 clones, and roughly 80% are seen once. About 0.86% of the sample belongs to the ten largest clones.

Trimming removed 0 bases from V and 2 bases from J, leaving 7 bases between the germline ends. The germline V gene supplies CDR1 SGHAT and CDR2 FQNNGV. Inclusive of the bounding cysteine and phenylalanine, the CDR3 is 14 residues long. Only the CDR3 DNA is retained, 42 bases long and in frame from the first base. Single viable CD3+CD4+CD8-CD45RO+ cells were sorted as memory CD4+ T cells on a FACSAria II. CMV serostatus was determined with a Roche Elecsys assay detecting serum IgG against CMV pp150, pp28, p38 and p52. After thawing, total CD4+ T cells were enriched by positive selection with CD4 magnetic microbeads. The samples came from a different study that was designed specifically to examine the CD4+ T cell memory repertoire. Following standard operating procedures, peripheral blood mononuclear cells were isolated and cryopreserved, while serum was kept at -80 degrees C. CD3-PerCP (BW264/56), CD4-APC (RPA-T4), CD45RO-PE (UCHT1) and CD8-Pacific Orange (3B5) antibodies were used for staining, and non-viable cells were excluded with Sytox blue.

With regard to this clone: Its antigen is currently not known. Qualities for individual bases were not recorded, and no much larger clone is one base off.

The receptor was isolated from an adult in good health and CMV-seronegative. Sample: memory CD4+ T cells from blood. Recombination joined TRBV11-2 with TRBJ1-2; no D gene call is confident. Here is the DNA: TGTGCCAGCAGCTTAGATGGCGGAAACTATGGCTACACCTTC. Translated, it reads CASSLDGGNYGYTF.